One and the same sample provided the 25 T cell receptor beta chains below, sequenced in a study of T cell responses to AZD1222 COVID-19 vaccine. Profiling relied on immunoSEQ multiplex PCR, and the TCRdb table lists in-frame clones only, not all of them. The repertoire holds more than 95,000 clones, with 88% as singletons. Sequenced here: peripheral blood, sampled on day 0 of AZD1222 vaccination. Every receptor here comes from an adult in good health.

The V and J genes are TRBV13 and TRBJ1-4; possibly TRBD1 for D (6 bases). V shed 5 bases and J shed 7 bases, with 17 bases lying between them. Germline CDR1 PRHDT, CDR2 FYEKMQ (reference sequence). The CDR3 contains 15 residues. The chain's CDR3 is CASSQGQQGSEKLFF. In DNA form, the CDR3 reads TGTGCCAGCAGCCAAGGACAGCAAGGGAGTGAAAAACTGTTTTTT.

In its sample, this clone was seen once. The chain carries TRBV5-6 and TRBJ2-5; possibly TRBD1 for D (5 bases). The CDR3 consists of 13 residues. Deletions cut 4 bases from V and 3 bases from J, with 10 bases between. The germline CDR1 and CDR2 sequences are SGHDT and YYEEEE. The CDR3 DNA reads TGTGCCAGCAGCGTACAGGAGAAAGAGACCCAGTACTTC. Translated: CASSVQEKETQYF.

The chain employs TRBV5-4 and TRBJ2-1, with 7 positions matching TRBD2. V was pared by 2 bases and J by 8 bases, with 10 bases of the junction left unmatched. CDR1 is SGHNT and CDR2 is YYREEE in the germline V gene (reference sequence). This CDR3 spans 15 amino acids. The CDR3 DNA is TGTGCCAGCAGCTTAAGAACTAGCGTCCTCGATGAGCAGTTCTTC. The encoded protein is CASSLRTSVLDEQFF.

This sequence joins TRBV19 and TRBJ2-2, with 13 bases that match TRBD2. The CDR3 has 18 residues. The V gene end was trimmed by 1 base and the J gene end by 6 bases; junction bases not matched to a gene: 8. Per germline, CDR1 LNHDA and CDR2 SQIVND (reference sequence). The CDR3 coding sequence is TGTGCCAGTAGTATAGGCGGACTAGCGGGGGCTATGGCCGGGGAGCTGTTTTTT. Its protein is CASSIGGLAGAMAGELFF.

The chain carries TRBV24-1 and TRBJ2-2, with TRBD2 as a possible D gene (5 bases). Trimming left V 3 bases short and J 8 bases short, with 6 bases between. Germline CDR1 KGHDR, CDR2 SFDVKD. CDR3 length: 12 residues. CDR3 loop: CATSDPGGELFF. DNA for the CDR3: TGTGCCACCAGTGATCCGGGAGGGGAGCTGTTTTTT.

The V call is TRBV19, the J call TRBJ1-5, with a tentative D call TRBD1 (5 bases). V was cut by 5 bases and J by 3 bases, with 11 bases left in between. Germline CDR1 is LNHDA and CDR2 is SQIVND (reference sequence). This CDR3 has 14 residues. Written as DNA, the CDR3 is TGTGCCAGTAGTCTCGGGGGATTCAATCAGCCCCAGCATTTT. This codes for CASSLGGFNQPQHF.

This chain links TRBV28 with TRBJ1-1; perhaps TRBD1 as D (5 bases). The germline CDR1 and CDR2 sequences are MDHEN and SYDVKM. The germline V and J ends were trimmed by 6 bases and 5 bases, with 19 bases remaining between them. This CDR3 region has 15 residues. CDR3 sequence reads: CASSLGGDLPTEAFF. CDR3 DNA: TGTGCCAGCAGCCTAGGCGGGGACCTTCCAACTGAAGCTTTCTTT.

This clone appeared a single time. This sequence joins TRBV3-1 (or the pseudogene TRBV3-2) and TRBJ1-2; no firm D call. This CDR3 contains 12 residues. Germline assignment: CDR1 LGHDT and CDR2 YNNKEL (reference sequence). With 1 base removed from V and 7 bases from J, the gap between germline ends came to 7 bases. The chain's CDR3 is CASSQGLAGYTF. The CDR3 nucleotides read TGTGCCAGCAGCCAAGGCCTCGCTGGCTACACCTTC.

The chain carries TRBV6-6 and TRBJ2-7; D uncertain. The CDR3 has 12 amino acids. In germline, CDR1 is MNHNY, CDR2 SVGAGI (reference sequence). V was pared by 2 bases and J by 6 bases, with 8 bases between. CDR3 sequence (DNA): TGTGCCAGCAGTTACCCAAACTCCGAGCAGTACTTC. Encoded protein: CASSYPNSEQYF.

The chain carries TRBV3-1 (or the pseudogene TRBV3-2) and TRBJ1-6; 7 nucleotides match TRBD1. Germline-derived CDR1 and CDR2 are LGHDT and YNNKEL (reference sequence). The length of the CDR3 is 14 residues. J was trimmed by 10 bases and V by 6 bases; bases with no gene match: 9. This chain's CDR3 is CASRQTGPGSPLHF. CDR3 bases: TGTGCCAGCAGACAGACAGGGCCCGGGTCACCCCTCCACTTT.

This clone was observed a single time. The rearrangement links TRBV7-8 to TRBJ1-5; 7 bases align to TRBD1. The CDR3 runs to 14 residues. J lost 9 bases, V lost 5 bases, and 10 bases had no gene match. Germline V lookup: CDR1 SGHVS, CDR2 FQNEAQ. CDR3 region: CASSARDSQPPQHF. CDR3 nucleotide sequence: TGTGCCAGCAGCGCTCGGGACAGCCAGCCGCCCCAGCATTTT.

The V call is TRBV10-1, the J call TRBJ2-1; 7 bases are a match to TRBD1. Trimming took 0 bases from V and 10 from J; bases not matched to a gene: 6. The CDR3 is 14 residues long. Germline assignment: CDR1 WNHNN and CDR2 SYGVQD (reference sequence). CDR3 bases: TGCGCCAGCAGTGAGTCGGGACAGCCACCGGAGCAGTTCTTC. Protein sequence: CASSESGQPPEQFF.

The chain carries TRBV4-3 and TRBJ2-1, with D possibly TRBD2 on 5 matching bases. Germline V gene lookup returns CDR1 LGHNA and CDR2 YSLEER. V lost 4 bases and J lost 7, with 8 bases in between. The CDR3 length is 12 residues. The CDR3 DNA sequence: TGCGCCAGCAGCCCGACGGGAAATGAGCAGTTCTTC. It codes for CASSPTGNEQFF.

V and J are TRBV19 and TRBJ1-4, with unresolved D. Trimming shortened V by 5 bases and J by 5 bases, and 9 bases separated the two germline ends. Germline V lookup: CDR1 LNHDA, CDR2 SQIVND (reference sequence). CDR3 length: 13 residues. This CDR3 is CASSFRENEKLFF. CDR3 nucleotide sequence: TGTGCCAGTAGTTTCCGGGAGAATGAAAAACTGTTTTTT.

The J gene is TRBJ2-7, the V gene TRBV19, with 10 positions matching TRBD2. CDR3 length: 14 residues. Germline V gives CDR1 LNHDA, CDR2 SQIVND (reference sequence). Unmatched junction bases numbered 1, after V lost 3 bases and J lost 2 bases. CDR3 DNA sequence: TGTGCCAGTAGTATGAGCGGGGGGGCCTACGAGCAGTACTTC. Protein: CASSMSGGAYEQYF.

The chain has TRBV5-1 and TRBJ1-5; D not certain. Per the germline V gene, CDR1 is SGHRS and CDR2 is YFSETQ. Trimming left V 0 bases short and J 4 bases short, with 5 bases between. The CDR3 is made up of 13 amino acids. CDR3 protein: CASSLEVNQPQHF. The CDR3 bases are TGCGCCAGCAGCTTGGAGGTAAATCAGCCCCAGCATTTT.

The chain recombines TRBV5-1 with TRBJ2-2; D is perhaps TRBD2 (6 bases). Trimming removed 3 bases from V and 5 bases from J, with 11 bases in between. CDR1 SGHRS and CDR2 YFSETQ come from the germline V gene. This CDR3 contains 14 residues. The CDR3 region has the DNA TGCGCCAGCAGCTGGGTCGGGGGAACCGGGGAGCTGTTTTTT. Its translation: CASSWVGGTGELFF.

This clone was detected only once. At the DNA level, this CDR3 is encoded by other sequences in the same sample as well. V usage is TRBV7-9 and J usage is TRBJ1-3; D uncertain. V was cut by 1 base and J by 7 bases, with 5 bases left in between. The CDR3 sequence is 12 residues long. From germline, CDR1 is SEHNR and CDR2 FQNEAQ (reference sequence). The DNA of the CDR3 is TGTGCCAGCAGCTTAGAAGGGAACACCATATATTTT. As protein: CASSLEGNTIYF.

This chain joins TRBV19 and TRBJ2-1; 9 nucleotides match TRBD1. Trimming removed 5 bases from V and 3 bases from J; junction bases left unmatched: 5. Germline loops: CDR1 LNHDA, CDR2 SQIVND (reference sequence). CDR3 length: 15 amino acids. The CDR3 region has the DNA TGTGCCAGTAGTGAACGGGACAGGGTCTACAATGAGCAGTTCTTC. Protein product: CASSERDRVYNEQFF.

In regard to this clone: Other DNA variants within this sample encode the same CDR3. This chain connects TRBV25-1 to TRBJ2-3; D is ambiguous. Trimming pared 0 bases from V and 2 bases from J, leaving 6 bases between. The CDR3 spans 14 residues. The germline gives CDR1 MGHDK, CDR2 SYGVNS. For the CDR3, the DNA is TGTGCCAGCAGTGAATATAGTCTCACAGATACGCAGTATTTT. This encodes CASSEYSLTDTQYF.

In its sample, this clone was seen once. The chain joins TRBV4-1 to TRBJ2-1, with 9 bases matching TRBD1. This CDR3 spans 15 amino acids. V lost 3 bases, J lost 9 bases, and 9 bases stayed unmatched. Per the germline V gene, CDR1 is MGHRA and CDR2 is YSYEKL. Written as DNA, the CDR3 is TGCGCCAGCAGCCATCGGACAGGGGAATATGGTGAGCAGTTCTTC. Its protein product is CASSHRTGEYGEQFF.

The rearrangement joins TRBV5-4 to TRBJ2-1; 10 bases match TRBD2. The CDR3 has 15 amino acids. Germline-derived CDR1 and CDR2 are SGHNT and YYREEE (reference sequence). The V segment lost 2 bases and the J segment 5 bases; nucleotides outside the gene matches: 4. CDR3: CASSFSGGNNNEQFF. Written as DNA, the CDR3 is TGTGCCAGCAGCTTTAGCGGGGGGAACAACAATGAGCAGTTCTTC. The variable domain in full, with the rest retrieved from reference TRBV5-4 and TRBJ2-1, is ETGVTQSPTHLIKTRGQQVTLRCSSQSGHNTVSWYQQALGQGPQFIFQYYREEENGRGNFPPRFSGLQFPNYSSELNVNALELDDSALYLCASSFSGGNNNEQFFGPGTRLTVL.

The rearrangement links TRBV5-1 to TRBJ1-6; the D is unclear. The CDR3 is made up of 13 amino acids. Germline lookup yields CDR1 SGHRS and CDR2 YFSETQ. Between the trimmed V and J ends, which lost 0 bases and 7 bases, there was a span of 5 bases. CDR3 residues: CASSLVPNSPLHF. CDR3 sequence (DNA): TGCGCCAGCAGCTTGGTTCCGAATTCACCCCTCCACTTT.

This clone was recorded a few times. The chain recombines TRBV21-1 with TRBJ1-5. TRBV21-1 constitutes a pseudogene. This CDR3 contains 13 residues. CDR3 bases: TGTGCCAGCAGCCCACGGGGAGATCAGCCCCAGCATTTT. Its protein product is CASSPRGDQPQHF.

The J gene is TRBJ2-5, the V gene TRBV29-1; a possible D gene is TRBD2 (5 bases). The CDR3 runs to 12 residues. Germline assignment: CDR1 SQVTM and CDR2 ANQGSEA. Trimming pared 6 bases from V and 6 bases from J, leaving 14 bases between. CDR3 sequence: CSVVRGGQTQYF. CDR3 bases: TGCAGCGTCGTCCGCGGCGGGCAGACCCAGTACTTC.